The 29 T cell receptor beta chains below were found in one sample sequenced in a study of blood T cell repertoires in COVID-19. Produced via immunoSEQ multiplex PCR; TCRdb's table is partial and in-frame only. The table has about 140,000 clones, about 87% seen once. The sample taken for sequencing was peripheral blood. These receptors all stem from a human donor with COVID-19, enrolled during active disease. The donor label of this sample is uncertain.

The rearrangement joins TRBV10-2 to TRBJ1-3; D uncertain. This CDR3 has 14 amino acids. The germline V and J ends were trimmed by 4 bases and 0 bases, with 7 bases remaining between them. Germline V gene lookup returns CDR1 WSHSY and CDR2 SAAADI. The CDR3, as DNA: TGCGCCAGCAGTGTGGCGGGCTCTGGAAACACCATATATTTT. Translated, it gives CASSVAGSGNTIYF.

V is TRBV6-1 and J is TRBJ1-5; the D gene is possibly TRBD1 (5 bases). The germline CDR1 and CDR2 sequences are MNHNS and SASEGT. Trimming took 4 bases from V and 0 from J, leaving 13 bases between them. The CDR3 totals 16 residues. This chain's CDR3 is CASSGSGMTSNQPQHF. The CDR3 DNA is TGTGCCAGCAGTGGATCAGGGATGACTAGCAATCAGCCCCAGCATTTT.

This sequence joins TRBV2 and TRBJ2-5; weak D call: TRBD1 (6 bases). Germline loops: CDR1 SNHLY, CDR2 FYNNEI. The CDR3 has 12 residues. V was shortened by 5 bases and J by 10 bases, with 14 bases between the two germline ends. The CDR3 nucleotides are TGTGCCAGCAGTACGCAGGGGAAAGGCCAGTACTTC. It yields the protein CASSTQGKGQYF.

The chain links TRBV7-3 to TRBJ2-7; TRBD1 might be the D (6 bases). CDR3 size: 13 residues. CDR1 is SGHTA, CDR2 FQGTGA, per germline. V was trimmed by 5 bases and J by 6 bases, leaving 14 bases between them. CDR3 sequence (DNA): TGTGCCAGCAGCCACTCCACAGGGTTCGAGCAGTACTTC. Amino acids: CASSHSTGFEQYF.

This chain connects TRBV11-3 to TRBJ2-3; 7 nucleotides agree with TRBD2. CDR1 is SGHNT and CDR2 is YENEEA in the germline V gene. Trimming cost V 5 bases and J 6 bases; bases outside gene matches: 5. The CDR3 loop spans 13 amino acids. CDR3 region: CASSRDYWDTQYF. The CDR3 bases are TGTGCCAGCAGCCGGGACTATTGGGATACGCAGTATTTT.

With respect to this clone: One end of the junction fails to match germline, which may point to a read error. This CDR3 reads CASSHPEAFF. DNA for the CDR3: TGTGCCAGCAGCCACCCTGAGGCTTTCTTT. The gene calls are TRBV6-5 and TRBJ1-1, with D hard to call. This CDR3 contains 10 residues. The germline gives CDR1 MNHEY, CDR2 SVGAGI.

V usage is TRBV5-1 and J usage is TRBJ2-7; 7 nucleotides agree with TRBD1. CDR1 SGHRS and CDR2 YFSETQ come from the germline V gene. This CDR3 region has 14 residues. J lost 6 bases, V lost 3 bases, and 9 bases had no gene match. Here the CDR3 DNA reads TGCGCCAGCAGCTCCCCTCACAGGGGTGGCGAGCAGTACTTC. This translates into CASSSPHRGGEQYF.

This chain joins TRBV10-3 and TRBJ2-1, with a tentative D call TRBD2 (5 bases). There are 13 residues in the CDR3. Trimming removed 4 bases at V and 9 bases at J, with 13 bases between. Looked up from germline, CDR1 is ENHRY and CDR2 is SYGVKD. DNA for the CDR3: TGTGCCATCAGTGGCCTCACTAGTTCTGAGCAGTTCTTC. Its protein is CAISGLTSSEQFF.

The chain carries TRBV6-5 and TRBJ1-2; 7 nucleotides line up with TRBD1. Germline V gene lookup returns CDR1 MNHEY and CDR2 SVGAGI. V trimming: 6 bases; J trimming: 4 bases; junction bases outside the gene matches: 2. The CDR3 is made up of 12 amino acids. CDR3 in amino acids: CASSRGSYGYTF. The CDR3 region has the DNA TGTGCCAGCAGCAGGGGGTCCTATGGCTACACCTTC.

The chain couples TRBV9 to TRBJ2-3, with D perhaps matching TRBD2 (6 bases). The germline V gene encodes CDR1 SGDLS and CDR2 YYNGEE. Deletions cut 0 bases from V and 5 bases from J, with 16 bases between. This CDR3 has 16 residues. CDR3 loop: CASSVGYGSRQDTQYF. The CDR3 DNA is TGTGCCAGCAGCGTAGGGTACGGGAGTCGTCAAGATACGCAGTATTTT. The entire variable domain, with the rest obtained from reference TRBV9 and TRBJ2-3, is as follows: DSGVTQTPKHLITATGQRVTLRCSPRSGDLSVYWYQQSLDQGLQFLIQYYNGEERAKGNILERFSAQQFPDLHSELNLSSLELGDSALYFCASSVGYGSRQDTQYFGPGTRLTVL.

The chain recombines TRBV10-3 with TRBJ1-1; D remains ambiguous. V lost 11 bases and J lost 3, with 19 bases in between. Germline-derived CDR1 and CDR2 are ENHRY and SYGVKD. The CDR3 extends over 14 amino acids. The CDR3 sequence: CAGKLGEYDTEAFF. CDR3 sequence (DNA): TGTGCCGGCAAGCTTGGGGAGTACGACACTGAAGCTTTCTTT.

The chain joins TRBV18 to TRBJ1-5; no firm D call. Germline V gene data show CDR1 as KGHSH and CDR2 as LQKENI. This CDR3 is 15 amino acids long. Trimming pared 3 bases from V and 4 bases from J, leaving 13 bases between. CDR3 nucleotides: TGTGCCAGCTCACCCGAGTATACGGGTAATCAGCCCCAGCATTTT. It yields the protein CASSPEYTGNQPQHF.

CDR3 nucleotides: TGTGCCAGCAGCTTCGGGGGGTACCCCGTGGACACCGGGGAGCTGTTTTTT. Protein product: CASSFGGYPVDTGELFF. The rearrangement links TRBV7-9 to TRBJ2-2, with 7 bases identical to TRBD2. The CDR3 spans 17 residues. V lost 3 bases and J lost 3; bases outside the gene matches: 10. Germline loops: CDR1 SEHNR, CDR2 FQNEAQ (reference sequence).

The V call is TRBV5-1, the J call TRBJ1-1; 7 bases fit TRBD1. V lost 6 bases and J lost 2; bases outside the gene matches: 7. Germline V lookup: CDR1 SGHRS, CDR2 YFSETQ. This CDR3 has 14 residues. The CDR3 is CASTLAGGNTEAFF. The CDR3 DNA is TGCGCCAGCACACTGGCAGGGGGTAACACTGAAGCTTTCTTT. The complete variable domain, with remaining parts taken from reference TRBV5-1 and TRBJ1-1, reads KAGVTQTPRYLIKTRGQQVTLSCSPISGHRSVSWYQQTPGQGLQFLFEYFSETQRNKGNFPGRFSGRQFSNSRSEMNVSTLELGDSALYLCASTLAGGNTEAFFGQGTRLTVV.

This rearrangement joins TRBV7-9 to TRBJ1-2; perhaps TRBD1 as D (6 bases). Germline V lookup: CDR1 SEHNR, CDR2 FQNEAQ (reference sequence). V gave up 1 base and J gave up 9 bases, with 9 bases separating them. The CDR3 has 12 amino acids. CDR3 amino acids: CASSLEDRSYTF. The DNA for the CDR3 is TGTGCCAGCAGCTTAGAAGACAGGAGCTACACCTTC.

This clone appeared a few times. The chain's CDR3 is CASRYYSGGVPDTQYF. CDR3 bases: TGTGCCAGCAGATACTACAGCGGGGGGGTCCCAGATACGCAGTATTTT. This chain links TRBV7-9 with TRBJ2-3; 10 bases line up with TRBD2. V lost 6 bases to trimming and J lost 4 bases; unmatched junction nucleotides: 10. Germline lookup yields CDR1 SEHNR and CDR2 FQNEAQ (reference sequence). The CDR3 is 16 amino acids.

The chain recombines TRBV18 with TRBJ2-1; D might be TRBD2 (6 bases). This CDR3 is 16 amino acids long. In germline, CDR1 is KGHSH, CDR2 LQKENI. Between the trimmed V and J ends, which lost 3 bases and 5 bases, there was a span of 17 bases. The CDR3 region has the DNA TGTGCCAGCTCACCGTTCCGGGACTCAAGGGACAATGAGCAGTTCTTC. Translating it yields CASSPFRDSRDNEQFF. The full variable domain, its missing parts supplied by reference TRBV18 and TRBJ2-1, is NAGVMQNPRHLVRRRGQEARLRCSPMKGHSHVYWYRQLPEEGLKFMVYLQKENIIDESGMPKERFSAEFPKEGPSILRIQQVVRGDSAAYFCASSPFRDSRDNEQFFGPGTRLTVL.

The gene calls are TRBV6-2 or TRBV6-3 and TRBJ2-3; 8 bases align to TRBD1. There are 15 residues in the CDR3. With V trimmed by 4 bases and J by 4 bases, 7 bases remained unmatched. Germline V gene sequence: CDR1 MNHEY, CDR2 SVGEGT. The CDR3 here is CASSSSTGVPDTQYF. CDR3 DNA: TGTGCCAGCAGTTCCTCGACAGGGGTCCCAGATACGCAGTATTTT.

This chain uses TRBV11-3 with TRBJ1-1; possible D gene TRBD1, 5 bases. In germline, CDR1 is SGHNT, CDR2 YENEEA. The CDR3 contains 13 residues. Trimming took 5 bases from V and 4 from J, leaving 11 bases between them. The CDR3 sequence is CASSPGGGTEAFF. Here the CDR3 DNA reads TGTGCCAGCAGCCCGGGGGGGGGCACTGAAGCTTTCTTT.

This sequence joins TRBV25-1 and TRBJ1-1; D call uncertain. Germline V gene sequence: CDR1 MGHDK, CDR2 SYGVNS. There are 14 residues in the CDR3. V was shortened by 1 base and J by 7 bases, with 13 bases between the two germline ends. In DNA, the CDR3 is TGTGCCAGCAGTGAATCGACGGAGTTTAATGAAGCTTTCTTT. It yields the protein CASSESTEFNEAFF.

The J gene is TRBJ1-5, the V gene TRBV30, with TRBD1 identical over 11 bases. With 1 base clipped from V and 7 bases from J, the junction kept 0 bases outside the gene matches. From germline, CDR1 is GTSNPN and CDR2 SVGIG (reference sequence). The CDR3 extends over 13 amino acids. CDR3 amino acids: CAWSGTGGQPQHF. The DNA of the CDR3 is TGTGCCTGGAGTGGGACAGGGGGCCAGCCCCAGCATTTT.

The V gene is TRBV7-9, the J gene TRBJ1-4; D is possibly TRBD1 (5 bases). Between the trimmed V and J ends, which lost 8 bases and 0 bases, there was a span of 13 bases. Germline assignment: CDR1 SEHNR and CDR2 FQNEAQ (reference sequence). The CDR3 length is 15 residues. The CDR3 reads CASSGGGATNEKLFF. CDR3 coding DNA: TGTGCCAGCTCCGGGGGTGGCGCAACTAATGAAAAACTGTTTTTT.

The chain joins TRBV4-2 to TRBJ2-6, with a weak D call TRBD1 (6 bases). V lost 1 base and J 2 bases, leaving 15 bases between the germline ends. Looked up from germline, CDR1 is LGHNA and CDR2 is YNFKEQ. This CDR3 region has 18 residues. In DNA, the CDR3 is TGTGCCAGCAGCCAAGGTATCAAGGGGGAGCCTGGGGCCAACGTCCTGACTTTC. Translation gives CASSQGIKGEPGANVLTF.

The count of this clone is one. This chain joins TRBV5-1 and TRBJ2-7; possible D gene TRBD2, 6 bases. The CDR3 has 16 residues. The V gene lost 1 base and the J gene lost 1 base, with 15 bases spanning the gap. Germline loops: CDR1 SGHRS, CDR2 YFSETQ. The CDR3 loop is CASSLNSREPSYEQYF. As DNA, the CDR3 is TGCGCCAGCAGCTTGAATTCACGGGAGCCTTCCTACGAGCAGTACTTC.

V and J are TRBV28 and TRBJ2-7; tentative D call: TRBD2 (6 bases). Trimming cost V 1 base and J 4 bases, with 14 bases left between them. Germline CDR1 MDHEN, CDR2 SYDVKM. This CDR3 comprises 15 residues. This CDR3 is CASSLSFLGGYEQYF. The CDR3 DNA follows: TGTGCCAGCAGTTTATCATTTTTGGGAGGTTACGAGCAGTACTTC.

This clone was seen once. CDR3 residues: CASSERSVVNQPQHF. The CDR3 coding sequence is TGTGCCAGCAGTGAGAGATCCGTAGTGAATCAGCCCCAGCATTTT. The chain has TRBV2 and TRBJ1-5; D is ambiguous. Trimming took off 3 bases at V and 4 bases at J, with 13 bases between the two ends. This CDR3 region has 15 residues. Germline V gene sequence: CDR1 SNHLY, CDR2 FYNNEI.

V gene TRBV18 combines with J gene TRBJ1-2, with D maybe TRBD1 (6 bases). V was cut by 3 bases and J by 0 bases, with 26 bases left in between. The CDR3 loop spans 20 amino acids. CDR1 is KGHSH, CDR2 LQKENI, per germline. For the CDR3, the DNA is TGTGCCAGCTCACCCCAATCGGACCTGGGGGCTGGATCAGCTAACTATGGCTACACCTTC. Encoded protein: CASSPQSDLGAGSANYGYTF.

This clone has a handful of counts. The genes are TRBV5-5 and TRBJ1-6, with a weak D call TRBD1 (5 bases). Germline values: CDR1 SGHKS, CDR2 YYEKEE (reference sequence). V gave up 0 bases and J gave up 7 bases, with 11 bases separating them. CDR3 length: 15 amino acids. CDR3 in amino acids: CASSLGAGVNSPLHF. Here the CDR3 DNA reads TGTGCCAGCAGCTTGGGGGCGGGGGTAAATTCACCCCTCCACTTT.

The chain uses TRBV27 and TRBJ2-2; no firm D call. Trimming took off 10 bases at V and 1 base at J, with 13 bases between the two ends. Per germline, CDR1 MNHEY and CDR2 SMNVEV (reference sequence). CDR3 length equals 14 residues. The CDR3 protein is CATQRGGNTGELFF. The CDR3 DNA reads as TGTGCCACCCAAAGAGGCGGGAACACCGGGGAGCTGTTTTTT.